A single sample is the source of the 10 T cell receptor beta chains below, sequenced in a study of T cells in localized non-small cell lung cancer. Using immunoSEQ multiplex PCR, the repertoire was profiled, and TCRdb retains in-frame clones only, with some absent. The data contain 15,000 to 20,000 clones, 65% to 90% of them singletons. The material sequenced was peripheral blood, taken before any cancer treatment. The receptors here all came from a man aged 40-75 years with stage I lung adenocarcinoma.

This clone has a single count. The V and J genes are TRBV10-2 and TRBJ2-3; perhaps TRBD2 as D (5 bases). The CDR3 spans 14 residues. Between the trimmed V and J ends, which lost 5 bases and 5 bases, there was a span of 14 bases. The germline CDR1 and CDR2 sequences are WSHSY and SAAADI. CDR3: CASSLEVLQDTQYF. The CDR3 DNA reads as TGCGCCAGCAGTTTGGAGGTACTTCAAGATACGCAGTATTTT.

The V and J genes are TRBV5-8 and TRBJ2-7; 7 bases are a match to TRBD1. CDR1 and CDR2 from the germline V gene are SGHTS and YDEGEE. The junction had 7 bases not matched to a gene; V was cut back by 4 bases and J by 0 bases. This CDR3 is built from 15 residues. The CDR3 nucleotides read TGTGCCAGCAGCCTGACAGGGATCGGCTCCTACGAGCAGTACTTC. Amino acid sequence: CASSLTGIGSYEQYF.

In this sample, this clone turned up a few times. The chain has TRBV10-3 and TRBJ1-1; 7 positions match TRBD1. In germline, CDR1 is ENHRY, CDR2 SYGVKD. The CDR3 covers 14 residues. Trimming cost V 6 bases and J 3 bases; bases outside gene matches: 7. The DNA of the CDR3 is TGTGCCATCAGCACGACAGGGTCGGACACTGAAGCTTTCTTT. It codes for CAISTTGSDTEAFF.

This sequence joins TRBV7-9 and TRBJ1-1; D possibly corresponds to TRBD1 (6 bases). The CDR3 consists of 13 residues. V was clipped by 4 bases and J by 1 base, with 7 bases between them. Germline loops: CDR1 SEHNR, CDR2 FQNEAQ (reference sequence). The CDR3 DNA follows: TGTGCCAGCAGCTCGGGACAGAACACTGAAGCTTTCTTT. This encodes CASSSGQNTEAFF.

This chain links TRBV27 with TRBJ2-3, with TRBD2 matching 8 bases. The CDR3 loop spans 17 amino acids. Germline V gives CDR1 MNHEY, CDR2 SMNVEV (reference sequence). The V and J ends lost 5 bases and 0 bases, in that order; junction bases with no gene match: 10. Here the CDR3 reads CASSRTSRESSTDTQYF. The DNA of the CDR3 is TGTGCCAGCAGTCGGACTAGCAGAGAGTCTAGCACAGATACGCAGTATTTT.

The CDR3 spells CASSQWASGSIGETQYF. Here the CDR3 DNA reads TGTGCCAGCAGCCAATGGGCTAGCGGGAGTATTGGAGAGACCCAGTACTTC. This chain connects TRBV14 to TRBJ2-5, with 10 bases lining up with TRBD2. J was trimmed by 4 bases and V by 2 bases; bases with no gene match: 10. The CDR3 contains 17 residues. The germline V gene has CDR1 SGHDN and CDR2 FVKESK.

This chain uses TRBV12-5 with TRBJ2-1; a possible D gene is TRBD2 (5 bases). The CDR3 runs 12 residues. Trimming took 5 bases from V and 10 from J, leaving 12 bases between them. The V gene's germline CDR1 is LGHNT and CDR2 FRNRAP. The CDR3: CASGPDYLEQFF. In DNA, the CDR3 is TGTGCTAGTGGTCCCGACTACCTCGAGCAGTTCTTC.

The chain couples TRBV11-2 to TRBJ2-3; possible D gene TRBD1, 5 bases. Trimming took off 3 bases at V and 0 bases at J, with 7 bases between the two ends. CDR1 is SGHAT and CDR2 is FQNNGV in the germline V gene. This CDR3 has 14 amino acids. CDR3 sequence (DNA): TGTGCCAGCAGCTTCGACAGTAGCACAGATACGCAGTATTTT. Its protein product is CASSFDSSTDTQYF.

This clone occurred once. V and J are TRBV2 and TRBJ2-5; D tentatively fits TRBD1 or TRBD2 (5 bases each). V shed 3 bases and J shed 1 base, with 12 bases lying between them. This CDR3 contains 15 residues. Germline lookup yields CDR1 SNHLY and CDR2 FYNNEI. CDR3 residues: CASSEGPGSQETQYF. The CDR3, as DNA: TGTGCCAGCAGTGAGGGGCCGGGGAGCCAAGAGACCCAGTACTTC.

V gene TRBV19 combines with J gene TRBJ1-1; TRBD1 aligns across 11 bases. CDR1 and CDR2 (germline): LNHDA, SQIVND (reference sequence). CDR3 length: 18 residues. V shed 6 bases and J 4 bases; nucleotides not matched to a gene: 16. In nucleotides, the CDR3 is TGTGCCAGTAGCCCACGTGGGACAGGGGGGATGCGGGGCACTGAAGCTTTCTTT. Its translation: CASSPRGTGGMRGTEAFF.